These T cell receptor beta chains were read from a single sample in a study of T cell responses to AZD1222 COVID-19 vaccine. Sequencing was performed with immunoSEQ multiplex PCR; in TCRdb, only in-frame clones are kept and a portion is missing. The table records 95,000 to 150,000 clones, around 94% of them present only once. The sequencing used peripheral blood, collected on day 0 of AZD1222 vaccination. The receptors here all came from an adult in good health. The CDR3 runs from the conserved cysteine through the conserved F or W. D genes are given only for firm matches. Size is stated for part of the rows, as once, few or many counts, or as a class when the clone is expanded.

>TRBJ1-2|TRBV5-1|-|TRBD1
TGCGCCAGCAGCCCACTACAGGGGAATGGCTACACCTTC
CASSPLQGNGYTF
>TRBJ1-1|TRBV4-1|-|-
TGCGCCAGCAGCCAAGTGGTAAAGAACACTGAAGCTTTCTTT
CASSQVVKNTEAFF
>TRBJ1-2|TRBV6-5|-|TRBD1
TGTGCCAGTCGGAGGACAGGGGGTGGCTACACCTTC
CASRRTGGGYTF
>TRBJ2-5|TRBV6-2/TRBV6-3|once|TRBD1
TGTGCCAGCAGTCCGGGACAGGGCCGGGAGACCCAGTACTTC
CASSPGQGRETQYF
>TRBJ1-1|TRBV5-4|-|-
TGTGCCAGCAGCGCCGGGGGGGGTGACACTGAAGCTTTCTTT
CASSAGGGDTEAFF
>TRBJ1-1|TRBV14|-|-
TGTGCCAGCAGCCAGGACAGAAACACTGAAGCTTTCTTT
CASSQDRNTEAFF
>TRBJ1-1|TRBV6-5|-|TRBD1
TGTGCCAGCAGTACAACAGGGGGCTCGACTGAAGCTTTCTTT
CASSTTGGSTEAFF
>TRBJ1-2|TRBV2|-|TRBD1
TGTGCCAGCAGGAGGGAGGGGGCGAACTATGGCTACACCTTC
CASRREGANYGYTF
>TRBJ2-5|TRBV2|-|TRBD2
TGTGCCAGCAGCCCCGGGACTAGCGGGTCAGAGACCCAGTACTTC
CASSPGTSGSETQYF
>TRBJ1-3|TRBV7-8|-|-
TGTGCCAGCAGCTACCCTCAGGGCAAAACTGGAAACACCATATATTTT
CASSYPQGKTGNTIYF
>TRBJ2-5|TRBV28|-|TRBD2
TGTGCCAGCAGTTCCTTAGCGGGAGCAACAGAGACCCAGTACTTC
CASSSLAGATETQYF
>TRBJ1-1|TRBV10-3|-|-
TGTGCCATCACCTCGGGACACCCGGCGGTAGAAGCTTTCTTT
CAITSGHPAVEAFF
>TRBJ2-2|TRBV30|-|-
TGTGCCTGGAGAGGGGATGGCACCGGGGAGCTGTTTTTT
CAWRGDGTGELFF
>TRBJ1-5|TRBV30|-|TRBD1
TGTGCCTGGGACAGGGGCGACCAATATAGCAATCAGCCCCAGCATTTT
CAWDRGDQYSNQPQHF
>TRBJ2-6|TRBV27|-|TRBD1
TGTGCCAGCAGTTTAAGGGCAGGGGGCGCGGATGGGGCCAACGTCCTGACTTTC
CASSLRAGGADGANVLTF
>TRBJ1-1|TRBV9|-|TRBD1
TGTGCCAGCTCCCGGGACAGGCTCGACGAAGCTTTCTTT
CASSRDRLDEAFF
>TRBJ1-5|TRBV6-4|-|TRBD1
TGTGCCAGCAGTGCCACCGGACAGGCAGGACAGCCCCAGCATTTT
CASSATGQAGQPQHF
>TRBJ1-5|TRBV18|-|TRBD1
TGTGCCAGCTCACCGGGGACAGGGCATCAGCCCCAGCATTTT
CASSPGTGHQPQHF
>TRBJ2-1|TRBV6-6|once|TRBD1
TGTGCCAGCAGTTCGGGACAGCAGTACAATGAGCAGTTCTTC
CASSSGQQYNEQFF